Shown below are 11 T cell receptor beta chains from a single sample sequenced in a study of technical replicates of blood from a handful of donors. The repertoire was sequenced with immunoSEQ multiplex PCR; TCRdb's copy has only in-frame clones and lacks some. The sample shows 70,000 to 95,000 clones, 85% to 95% of them seen only once. Sequenced material: T cells isolated from PBMCs. The receptors originated from a human donor in good health.

This chain uses TRBV27 with TRBJ1-4; no reliable D call. V dropped 5 bases and J dropped 0 bases, with 16 bases sitting between them. This CDR3 spans 17 amino acids. Per germline, CDR1 MNHEY and CDR2 SMNVEV (reference sequence). The CDR3 region has the DNA TGTGCCAGCAGTCCCACCTACCCCGGGTCAACTAATGAAAAACTGTTTTTT. Amino acids: CASSPTYPGSTNEKLFF.

V usage is TRBV5-1 and J usage is TRBJ2-5, with 13 nucleotides matching TRBD2. CDR3 size: 15 residues. Germline-derived CDR1 and CDR2 are SGHRS and YFSETQ. Germline trimming cut 4 bases from V and 4 bases from J; bases unmatched to any gene: 4. The CDR3: CASSPRTSGRETQYF. For the CDR3, the DNA is TGCGCCAGCAGCCCCCGGACTAGCGGGAGAGAGACCCAGTACTTC. Together with reference TRBV5-1 and TRBJ2-5, the CDR3 gives the full variable domain: KAGVTQTPRYLIKTRGQQVTLSCSPISGHRSVSWYQQTPGQGLQFLFEYFSETQRNKGNFPGRFSGRQFSNSRSEMNVSTLELGDSALYLCASSPRTSGRETQYFGPGTRLLVL.

The CDR3: CSATLTREQFF. The CDR3 DNA is TGCAGTGCTACGCTAACTCGAGAGCAGTTCTTC. The chain combines TRBV20-1 with TRBJ2-1, with D uncertain. V lost 4 bases and J 10 bases, leaving 11 bases between the germline ends. The germline CDR1 and CDR2 sequences are DFQATT and SNEGSKA (reference sequence). The CDR3 spans 11 residues.

The V call is TRBV9, the J call TRBJ1-6; D gene unclear. CDR3 size: 14 residues. Germline loops: CDR1 SGDLS, CDR2 YYNGEE. V gave up 0 bases and J gave up 4 bases, with 5 bases separating them. The CDR3 spells CASSVVQYNSPLHF. CDR3 DNA: TGTGCCAGCAGCGTAGTTCAGTATAATTCACCCCTCCACTTT.

This sequence joins TRBV7-9 and TRBJ2-1, with D possibly matching TRBD2 (5 bases). Looked up from germline, CDR1 is SEHNR and CDR2 is FQNEAQ (reference sequence). The V and J ends lost 5 bases and 5 bases respectively, with 13 bases between them. The CDR3 length is 14 residues. In DNA, the CDR3 is TGTGCCAGCAGCCTAGGCCGGGATCACAATGAGCAGTTCTTC. It is translated as CASSLGRDHNEQFF. Drawing the rest from reference TRBV7-9 and TRBJ2-1, the complete variable domain is DTGVSQNPRHKITKRGQNVTFRCDPISEHNRLYWYRQTLGQGPEFLTYFQNEAQLEKSRLLSDRFSAERPKGSFSTLEIQRTEQGDSAMYLCASSLGRDHNEQFFGPGTRLTVL.

The chain joins TRBV5-4 to TRBJ2-1, with 7 bases that match TRBD1. Germline V lookup: CDR1 SGHNT, CDR2 YYREEE (reference sequence). With V trimmed by 4 bases and J by 5 bases, 12 bases remained unmatched. The CDR3 runs 16 residues. CDR3 sequence (DNA): TGTGCCAGCAGCAAACCTGTGACAGGGCTCCACAATGAGCAGTTCTTC. Translating gives CASSKPVTGLHNEQFF.

This chain uses TRBV28 with TRBJ1-2; TRBD1 matches 8 bases. V was pared by 5 bases and J by 5 bases, with 10 bases of the junction left unmatched. The CDR3 contains 15 residues. Germline loops: CDR1 MDHEN, CDR2 SYDVKM. CDR3 in DNA: TGTGCCAGCAGTCCCGGGACAGGACGGATATATGGCTACACCTTC. Translating gives CASSPGTGRIYGYTF.

The chain couples TRBV29-1 to TRBJ1-1; no clear D gene. Trimming removed 2 bases at V and 4 bases at J, with 11 bases between. CDR3 length: 13 amino acids. Germline V gives CDR1 SQVTM, CDR2 ANQGSEA. CDR3 nucleotide sequence: TGCAGCGTTGAAAGAGGGTTAAGCACTGAAGCTTTCTTT. Protein sequence: CSVERGLSTEAFF.

This chain links TRBV27 with TRBJ2-5, with 10 bases aligning to TRBD2. The length of the CDR3 is 15 residues. V lost 4 bases to trimming and J lost 4 bases; unmatched junction nucleotides: 6. CDR1 is MNHEY, CDR2 SMNVEV, per germline (reference sequence). CDR3 sequence: CASSSIAGGGETQYF. The CDR3 nucleotides read TGTGCCAGCAGTTCAATAGCGGGAGGAGGAGAGACCCAGTACTTC.

V gene TRBV27 combines with J gene TRBJ1-5, with D possibly being TRBD1 (6 bases). The CDR3 consists of 14 residues. V gave up 1 base and J gave up 6 bases, with 10 bases separating them. Germline-derived CDR1 and CDR2 are MNHEY and SMNVEV (reference sequence). CDR3 in amino acids: CASSLWSGAQPQHF. The CDR3 DNA is TGTGCCAGCAGTTTATGGTCAGGGGCTCAGCCCCAGCATTTT.

The V and J genes are TRBV27 and TRBJ2-7; 10 bases are shared with TRBD1. V gave up 5 bases and J gave up 4 bases; unmatched junction bases: 5. The CDR3 is 14 residues long. Germline CDR1 reads MNHEY; CDR2 reads SMNVEV (reference sequence). Here the CDR3 DNA reads TGTGCCAGCAGTAGCCGGGACAGGGGTTACGAGCAGTACTTC. It encodes CASSSRDRGYEQYF.